These 29 T cell receptor beta chains share one sample of origin, sequenced in a study of PD-1 blockade in classical Hodgkin lymphoma. Only in-frame clones appear in the TCRdb table, and some are missing; sequencing was by immunoSEQ multiplex PCR. The sample has around 24,000 clones; approximately 64% are singletons. All patients relapsed after autologous stem cell transplantation, and brentuximab vedotin exposure varied. Sequenced material: peripheral blood mononuclear cells (PBMCs), taken before the second cycle of nivolumab. These receptors were taken from a human donor with classical Hodgkin lymphoma.

V is TRBV2 and J is TRBJ2-3; TRBD2 agrees at 8 bases. The V and J ends lost 7 bases and 0 bases, in that order; junction bases with no gene match: 9. The CDR3 runs 16 residues. Germline-derived CDR1 and CDR2 are SNHLY and FYNNEI. The CDR3 region is CASISEIAGSTDTQYF. The CDR3 DNA reads as TGTGCCAGCATCTCCGAGATAGCGGGAAGCACAGATACGCAGTATTTT.

The chain has TRBV2 and TRBJ1-2, with D tentatively TRBD1 (6 bases). This CDR3 contains 11 residues. CDR1 and CDR2 from the germline V gene are SNHLY and FYNNEI. V lost 6 bases and J lost 8, with 10 bases in between. The CDR3 nucleotides are TGTGCCAGCAGCGCAGGGGCGGGCTACACCTTC. Amino acids: CASSAGAGYTF. Full variable domain (remainder filled in from reference TRBV2 and TRBJ1-2): EPEVTQTPSHQVTQMGQEVILRCVPISNHLYFYWYRQILGQKVEFLVSFYNNEISEKSEIFDDQFSVERPDGSNFTLKIRSTKLEDSAMYFCASSAGAGYTFGSGTRLTVV.

The rearrangement links TRBV5-6 to TRBJ2-3; unclear D gene. The germline CDR1 and CDR2 sequences are SGHDT and YYEEEE. V was pared by 0 bases and J by 6 bases, with 14 bases between. The CDR3 totals 15 residues. The CDR3 reads CASSLGGQGGDTQYF. CDR3 nucleotides: TGTGCCAGCAGCTTGGGTGGCCAAGGTGGGGATACGCAGTATTTT.

The chain combines TRBV18 with TRBJ1-3; D is perhaps TRBD1 (5 bases). Germline loops: CDR1 KGHSH, CDR2 LQKENI. This CDR3 has 14 residues. Trimming removed 6 bases from V and 2 bases from J, with 11 bases in between. The DNA of the CDR3 is TGTGCCAGCTCCCCGGGACGGACTGGAAACACCATATATTTT. It yields the protein CASSPGRTGNTIYF.

As for this clone: This CDR3 is also generated by other DNA sequences in the sample. The J gene is TRBJ2-7, the V gene TRBV6-5; D is unresolved. The germline gives CDR1 MNHEY, CDR2 SVGAGI. V lost 0 bases and J 3 bases, leaving 6 bases between the germline ends. The CDR3 extends over 13 amino acids. CDR3 DNA sequence: TGTGCCAGCAGTTACTCGGATCGCTACGAGCAGTACTTC. It is translated as CASSYSDRYEQYF.

In its sample, this clone is medium-sized (0.01 to 0.1%). V is TRBV2 and J is TRBJ2-4; D remains ambiguous. The germline V and J ends were trimmed by 2 bases and 2 bases, with 7 bases remaining between them. Germline assignment: CDR1 SNHLY and CDR2 FYNNEI. The CDR3 length is 14 residues. The CDR3 DNA follows: TGTGCCAGCAGTGAACGCGAATCCAAAAACATTCAGTACTTC. Protein product: CASSERESKNIQYF.

The genes are TRBV28 and TRBJ2-7; 8 positions match TRBD1. The germline V gene has CDR1 MDHEN and CDR2 SYDVKM. CDR3 length: 14 amino acids. Trimming removed 3 bases from V and 3 bases from J; junction bases left unmatched: 4. CDR3 sequence: CASSFLGQGYEQYF. CDR3 DNA sequence: TGTGCCAGCAGTTTCCTAGGACAGGGCTACGAGCAGTACTTC.

A few counts support this clone. V gene TRBV4-2 combines with J gene TRBJ1-4; D is unclear. V lost 6 bases to trimming and J lost 5 bases, with 10 bases between them. Germline V CDR1 and CDR2: LGHNA, YNFKEQ. This CDR3 comprises 13 residues. The CDR3 region is CASREPVNEKLFF. CDR3 nucleotides: TGTGCCAGCAGGGAGCCGGTCAATGAAAAACTGTTTTTT.

The chain recombines TRBV7-8 with TRBJ1-6; D unclear. V shed 6 bases and J shed 0 bases, with 9 bases lying between them. This CDR3 has 15 residues. Germline values: CDR1 SGHVS, CDR2 FQNEAQ. This CDR3 is CASSPQSSYNSPLHF. As DNA, the CDR3 is TGTGCCAGCAGTCCGCAAAGCTCCTATAATTCACCCCTCCACTTT.

The V call is TRBV30, the J call TRBJ2-5, with 8 bases aligning to TRBD2. After removal of 1 base from V and 4 bases from J, the junction contained 11 bases not matched to a gene. Per germline, CDR1 GTSNPN and CDR2 SVGIG (reference sequence). This CDR3 has 16 residues. CDR3 in amino acids: CAWSGGSGAGGETQYF. CDR3 sequence (DNA): TGTGCCTGGAGTGGGGGGTCTGGGGCGGGAGGAGAGACCCAGTACTTC.

The chain is built from TRBV5-8 and TRBJ2-7, with TRBD1 identical over 9 bases. CDR3 size: 14 residues. The germline CDR1 and CDR2 sequences are SGHTS and YDEGEE. V trimming: 1 base; J trimming: 3 bases; junction bases outside the gene matches: 2. The CDR3 DNA reads as TGTGCCAGCAGCTTGAGGACAGGGGTCTACGAGCAGTACTTC. This sequence encodes CASSLRTGVYEQYF.

The chain employs TRBV7-2 and TRBJ1-1; tentatively, D is TRBD1 (6 bases). Germline V CDR1 and CDR2: SGHTA, FQGNSA. CDR3 length: 12 amino acids. The ends were cut back, 5 bases at V and 7 bases at J, with 11 bases in the middle. CDR3: CASSPGAGEAFF. In DNA, the CDR3 is TGTGCCAGCAGCCCAGGGGCGGGTGAAGCTTTCTTT. Together with reference TRBV7-2 and TRBJ1-1, the CDR3 gives the full variable domain: GAGVSQSPSNKVTEKGKDVELRCDPISGHTALYWYRQSLGQGLEFLIYFQGNSAPDKSGLPSDRFSAERTGGSVSTLTIQRTQQEDSAVYLCASSPGAGEAFFGQGTRLTVV.

The rearrangement uses TRBV18 and TRBJ1-2; 11 nucleotides agree with TRBD1. Germline CDR1 KGHSH, CDR2 LQKENI. The CDR3 has 13 amino acids. V lost 3 bases and J lost 7; bases outside the gene matches: 1. The CDR3 DNA reads TGTGCCAGCTCACCGGGACAGGGGGGTGGCTACACCTTC. Amino acids: CASSPGQGGGYTF.

The chain carries TRBV11-2 and TRBJ2-1; D is undetermined. The CDR3 is 16 amino acids. The germline CDR1 and CDR2 sequences are SGHAT and FQNNGV. With 0 bases removed from V and 6 bases from J, the gap between germline ends came to 15 bases. The DNA for the CDR3 is TGTGCCAGCAGCTTAGAAGGTTCCCTTCTCGGCAATGAGCAGTTCTTC. Residues: CASSLEGSLLGNEQFF.

CDR3 in amino acids: CASRPEGGRAGRKYF. As DNA, the CDR3 is TGTGCCAGCAGGCCTGAGGGCGGGAGAGCAGGGAGAAAGTACTTC. The V gene is TRBV6-5, the J gene TRBJ2-7, with 7 bases matching TRBD2. The CDR3 sequence is 15 residues long. The J segment lost 11 bases and the V segment lost 6 bases, leaving 19 bases of the junction unmatched. Germline values: CDR1 MNHEY, CDR2 SVGAGI.

The J gene is TRBJ2-5, the V gene TRBV9; possibly TRBD1 or TRBD2 for D (7 bases each). The CDR3 is 16 residues long. CDR1 SGDLS and CDR2 YYNGEE come from the germline V gene. Trimming stripped 4 bases from V and 2 bases from J, with 18 bases between. For the CDR3, the DNA is TGTGCCAGCAGCCCCCTGGGAGGGGGCTGGCAAGAGACCCAGTACTTC. Protein product: CASSPLGGGWQETQYF.

This clone showed up just a few times. The chain joins TRBV27 to TRBJ2-7; D gene uncertain. The CDR3 sequence is 13 residues long. The V gene lost 0 bases and the J gene lost 2 bases, with 5 bases spanning the gap. CDR1 is MNHEY and CDR2 is SMNVEV in the germline V gene (reference sequence). The CDR3 DNA reads TGTGCCAGCAGTTTATCGAGGACCTACGAGCAGTACTTC. It specifies CASSLSRTYEQYF.

The chain has TRBV5-5 and TRBJ2-5, with 7 bases matching TRBD1. With V trimmed by 4 bases and J by 14 bases, 17 bases remained unmatched. Germline V gene lookup returns CDR1 SGHKS and CDR2 YYEKEE (reference sequence). CDR3 size: 14 residues. This chain's CDR3 is CASSPGVVGTAFYF. The CDR3 nucleotides are TGTGCCAGCAGCCCAGGGGTTGTAGGGACAGCTTTTTACTTC.

The chain links TRBV7-9 to TRBJ2-5; D not certain. CDR1 and CDR2 from the germline V gene are SEHNR and FQNEAQ (reference sequence). V shed 3 bases and J shed 2 bases, with 10 bases lying between them. The CDR3 spans 14 residues. Written as DNA, the CDR3 is TGTGCCAGCAGCTTGGGCCAGTTACAAGAGACCCAGTACTTC. Its translation is CASSLGQLQETQYF.

V and J are TRBV30 and TRBJ2-3; the match to TRBD1 covers 10 bases. Germline values: CDR1 GTSNPN, CDR2 SVGIG (reference sequence). CDR3 length: 15 amino acids. V lost 8 bases, J lost 4 bases, and 12 bases stayed unmatched. The CDR3 is CALNGQGGPADTQYF. CDR3 nucleotides: TGTGCCCTGAACGGACAGGGGGGCCCTGCAGATACGCAGTATTTT.

The chain employs TRBV27 and TRBJ2-5; no definite D call. This CDR3 region has 14 residues. Looked up from germline, CDR1 is MNHEY and CDR2 is SMNVEV (reference sequence). V was shortened by 3 bases and J by 1 base, with 9 bases between the two germline ends. This CDR3 reads CASSLEWVQETQYF. The CDR3 bases are TGTGCCAGCAGTTTGGAGTGGGTCCAAGAGACCCAGTACTTC.

The CDR3 sequence: CASSQDLAARGETQYF. The CDR3, as DNA: TGCGCCAGCAGCCAAGATCTAGCGGCTAGGGGGGAGACCCAGTACTTC. The V gene is TRBV4-3, the J gene TRBJ2-5; TRBD2 might be the D (7 bases). V dropped 0 bases and J dropped 5 bases, with 16 bases sitting between them. In germline, CDR1 is LGHNA, CDR2 YSLEER. There are 16 residues in the CDR3.

The rearrangement joins TRBV27 to TRBJ2-5; 7 bases map to TRBD2. Germline values: CDR1 MNHEY, CDR2 SMNVEV (reference sequence). The CDR3 contains 14 residues. V gave up 6 bases and J gave up 2 bases; unmatched junction bases: 6. CDR3 sequence: CASSLIGGQETQYF. Written as DNA, the CDR3 is TGTGCCAGCAGCCTTATCGGGGGGCAAGAGACCCAGTACTTC.

This clone was seen a few times. V and J are TRBV28 and TRBJ1-6; D unclear. Between the trimmed V and J ends, which lost 6 bases and 6 bases, there was a span of 9 bases. The CDR3 has 13 residues. The germline CDR1 and CDR2 sequences are MDHEN and SYDVKM. This CDR3 reads CASRPRINSPLHF. CDR3 in DNA: TGTGCCAGCAGACCGAGAATTAATTCACCCCTCCACTTT.

This clone appeared a single time. V gene TRBV7-2 combines with J gene TRBJ2-5; a weak D match, TRBD2 (5 bases). Germline CDR1 reads SGHTA; CDR2 reads FQGNSA. The CDR3 runs to 14 residues. V gave up 3 bases and J gave up 3 bases, with 11 bases separating them. The CDR3 DNA reads TGTGCCAGCAGCTTTCGAGGGCCGGAAGAGACCCAGTACTTC. Amino acids: CASSFRGPEETQYF.

J is TRBJ2-5 and V is TRBV7-2, with TRBD2 matching over 10 bases. V shed 1 base and J 5 bases; nucleotides not matched to a gene: 7. In germline, CDR1 is SGHTA, CDR2 FQGNSA. There are 16 residues in the CDR3. CDR3 DNA sequence: TGTGCCAGCAGCTTAGGTGTAGCGGGGGGCCGGGAGACCCAGTACTTC. Encoded protein: CASSLGVAGGRETQYF. The complete variable domain, with remaining parts taken from reference TRBV7-2 and TRBJ2-5, reads GAGVSQSPSNKVTEKGKDVELRCDPISGHTALYWYRQSLGQGLEFLIYFQGNSAPDKSGLPSDRFSAERTGGSVSTLTIQRTQQEDSAVYLCASSLGVAGGRETQYFGPGTRLLVL.

The sample holds a few counts of this clone. The chain joins TRBV7-2 to TRBJ2-1; weak D call: TRBD2 (6 bases). CDR1 and CDR2 from the germline V gene are SGHTA and FQGNSA. Trimming took off 5 bases at V and 0 bases at J, with 14 bases between the two ends. This CDR3 has 16 amino acids. The CDR3 spells CASSISGTLSYNEQFF. The CDR3 DNA is TGTGCCAGCAGCATATCTGGGACTCTCTCCTACAATGAGCAGTTCTTC.

The chain carries TRBV10-3 and TRBJ2-7; 10 bases fit TRBD1. This CDR3 is built from 17 residues. CDR1 and CDR2 (germline): ENHRY, SYGVKD. V was pared by 7 bases and J by 4 bases, with 16 bases of the junction left unmatched. CDR3 region: CAITATGGPGRLYEQYF. The CDR3 DNA follows: TGTGCCATCACAGCGACAGGGGGCCCCGGTAGACTTTACGAGCAGTACTTC.

The chain combines TRBV6-1 with TRBJ2-7; D not resolved. The CDR3 spans 12 residues. Trimming removed 8 bases from V and 2 bases from J, with 10 bases in between. Germline V CDR1 and CDR2: MNHNS, SASEGT. CDR3 region: CASGVRAYEQYF. CDR3 in DNA: TGTGCCAGCGGGGTCAGAGCCTACGAGCAGTACTTC.